The 21 T cell receptor beta chains reported below all come from one sample, sequenced in a study of blood T cell repertoires in COVID-19. The data were produced by immunoSEQ multiplex PCR, yet TCRdb's version contains in-frame clones alone and is incomplete. Among roughly 340,000 clones listed, over 70% were seen once. Source material: peripheral blood. These receptors all come from a woman between 50 and 59 years old with COVID-19, enrolled during active disease.

The rearrangement links TRBV18 to TRBJ1-2; possible D gene TRBD1, 6 bases. Germline CDR1 KGHSH, CDR2 LQKENI. Trimming took off 4 bases at V and 6 bases at J, with 18 bases between the two ends. The CDR3 is 15 residues long. The CDR3 loop reads CASSQLPGEGNGYTF. Written as DNA, the CDR3 is TGTGCCAGCTCACAGCTCCCAGGGGAAGGGAATGGCTACACCTTC.

The chain uses TRBV5-1 and TRBJ2-3; a weak D match, TRBD2 (5 bases). The germline V gene has CDR1 SGHRS and CDR2 YFSETQ. The germline V and J ends were trimmed by 4 bases and 2 bases, with 14 bases remaining between them. The CDR3 runs to 15 residues. CDR3 protein: CASSPGSSPTDTQYF. The CDR3 nucleotides are TGCGCCAGCAGCCCGGGGAGTTCCCCCACAGATACGCAGTATTTT.

The chain employs TRBV7-9 and TRBJ2-5, with 7 bases aligning to TRBD1. CDR1 is SEHNR and CDR2 is FQNEAQ in the germline V gene (reference sequence). With V trimmed by 5 bases and J by 2 bases, 5 bases remained unmatched. The CDR3 has 14 amino acids. The CDR3 reads CASSPGTVQETQYF. For the CDR3, the DNA is TGTGCCAGCAGCCCTGGGACAGTACAAGAGACCCAGTACTTC.

The chain uses TRBV5-1 and TRBJ1-1, with D uncertain. CDR1 and CDR2 (germline): SGHRS, YFSETQ. The CDR3 is 15 residues long. The V end lost 0 bases, the J end lost 1 base, and 10 bases lay between the germline ends. CDR3: CASSLASVRNTEAFF. DNA of the CDR3: TGCGCCAGCAGCTTGGCCTCAGTCAGGAACACTGAAGCTTTCTTT.

J is TRBJ2-1 and V is TRBV11-1, with a possible D match to TRBD2 (6 bases). The germline V and J ends were trimmed by 3 bases and 4 bases, with 13 bases remaining between them. The CDR3 spans 15 residues. Per germline, CDR1 SGHAT and CDR2 FQDESV (reference sequence). CDR3 coding DNA: TGTGCCAGCAGCTTCGGGGGAGGAGGTTACAATGAGCAGTTCTTC. This encodes CASSFGGGGYNEQFF.

This chain joins TRBV6-2 or TRBV6-3 and TRBJ2-2; D gene unclear. CDR3 length equals 16 residues. Deletions cut 5 bases from V and 0 bases from J, with 13 bases between. Germline V CDR1 and CDR2: MNHEY, SVGEGT. This CDR3 reads CASSRLGFSNTGELFF. For the CDR3, the DNA is TGTGCCAGCAGTCGCCTCGGGTTCTCGAACACCGGGGAGCTGTTTTTT.

The J gene is TRBJ2-1, the V gene TRBV4-1, with 8 bases aligning to TRBD2. Germline lookup yields CDR1 MGHRA and CDR2 YSYEKL. The CDR3 covers 16 residues. Trimming at V came to 6 bases and at J to 1 base, leaving 8 bases not matched to a gene. The CDR3 loop reads CASSSIAGSSYNEQFF. As DNA, the CDR3 is TGCGCCAGCAGTTCAATAGCGGGAAGTTCCTACAATGAGCAGTTCTTC.

The chain carries TRBV2 and TRBJ2-7, with TRBD1 as a possible D gene (6 bases). Trimming removed 8 bases from V and 3 bases from J, with 8 bases in between. Germline lookup yields CDR1 SNHLY and CDR2 FYNNEI. The CDR3 is 11 amino acids. The CDR3 reads CASGQIYEQYF. For the CDR3, the DNA is TGTGCCAGCGGACAGATCTACGAGCAGTACTTC.

V gene TRBV7-8 combines with J gene TRBJ1-3; D gene uncertain. The CDR3 has 14 residues. Trimming removed 0 bases at V and 4 bases at J, with 7 bases between. Germline V gene data show CDR1 as SGHVS and CDR2 as FQNEAQ. CDR3 loop: CASSLAVLGNTIYF. CDR3 DNA sequence: TGTGCCAGCAGCTTAGCGGTGCTAGGAAACACCATATATTTT.

A single count supports this clone. The genes are TRBV6-1 and TRBJ2-1; 7 bases fit TRBD2. Germline CDR1 MNHNS, CDR2 SASEGT. The V segment lost 3 bases and the J segment 6 bases; nucleotides outside the gene matches: 8. The CDR3 consists of 15 residues. The CDR3 loop is CASSESGAPFNEQFF. In DNA, the CDR3 is TGTGCCAGCAGTGAGAGCGGGGCTCCTTTCAATGAGCAGTTCTTC.

The gene calls are TRBV12-5 and TRBJ2-7; TRBD2 matches at 8 bases. Unmatched junction bases numbered 17, after V lost 0 bases and J lost 4 bases. The CDR3 has 19 amino acids. Germline V gives CDR1 LGHNT, CDR2 FRNRAP. CDR3 DNA sequence: TGTGCTAGTGGTTTGGTACAGGCCACACGGGAGGGCTTAAGGTACGAGCAGTACTTC. Its protein product is CASGLVQATREGLRYEQYF.

This chain uses TRBV29-1 with TRBJ1-1, with a possible D match to TRBD1 (5 bases). Trimming removed 6 bases from V and 0 bases from J, with 11 bases in between. Germline V gives CDR1 SQVTM, CDR2 ANQGSEA. The CDR3 extends over 13 amino acids. CDR3 DNA: TGCAGCGTCCGACAGATTATGAACACTGAAGCTTTCTTT. Translation gives CSVRQIMNTEAFF.

The chain couples TRBV5-4 to TRBJ2-7; tentative D call: TRBD2 (6 bases). Between the trimmed V and J ends, which lost 1 base and 5 bases, there was a span of 10 bases. CDR3 size: 13 residues. Germline CDR1 SGHNT, CDR2 YYREEE (reference sequence). The CDR3 spells CASSLLGGDEQYF. The CDR3, as DNA: TGTGCCAGCAGCTTGTTGGGCGGGGACGAGCAGTACTTC.

The chain has TRBV5-8 and TRBJ2-6, with 10 bases lining up with TRBD1. This CDR3 contains 17 residues. Germline V CDR1 and CDR2: SGHTS, YDEGEE. J was trimmed by 3 bases and V by 1 base; bases with no gene match: 4. This CDR3 reads CASSLRTGGLGANVLTF. CDR3 nucleotide sequence: TGTGCCAGCAGCTTGAGGACAGGGGGACTTGGGGCCAACGTCCTGACTTTC.

CDR3: CASRTGTGMNEQFF. Written as DNA, the CDR3 is TGTGCCAGCAGAACCGGGACAGGGATGAATGAGCAGTTCTTC. The chain has TRBV25-1 and TRBJ2-1, with 9 bases matching TRBD1. The germline gives CDR1 MGHDK, CDR2 SYGVNS. The CDR3 covers 14 residues. V shed 6 bases, J shed 7 bases, and the junction held 7 bases outside the gene matches.

The chain has TRBV3-1 (or the pseudogene TRBV3-2) and TRBJ2-2; the D gene is possibly TRBD2 (5 bases). V lost 3 bases to trimming and J lost 5 bases, with 13 bases between them. Germline CDR1 LGHDT, CDR2 YNNKEL (reference sequence). The CDR3 is 15 residues long. The CDR3 DNA sequence: TGTGCCAGCAGCCATGGTGGGAGAGAAACCGGGGAGCTGTTTTTT. Protein product: CASSHGGRETGELFF.

V is TRBV29-1 and J is TRBJ2-2, with D perhaps TRBD1 (6 bases). The length of the CDR3 is 14 residues. The V gene's germline CDR1 is SQVTM and CDR2 ANQGSEA. The ends were cut back, 6 bases at V and 2 bases at J, with 13 bases in the middle. CDR3 nucleotides: TGCAGCGTAGCAGGACAGAAAAACACCGGGGAGCTGTTTTTT. Translation gives CSVAGQKNTGELFF.

The chain recombines TRBV4-1 with TRBJ2-7; no reliable D call. The CDR3 loop spans 15 amino acids. In germline, CDR1 is MGHRA, CDR2 YSYEKL. Trimming removed 1 base at V and 6 bases at J, with 16 bases between. The CDR3, as DNA: TGCGCCAGCAGCCAAGGCGTTGGTTACCTCCCCGAGCAGTACTTC. Residues: CASSQGVGYLPEQYF.

This clone was counted a single time. V gene TRBV12-3 or TRBV12-4 combines with J gene TRBJ2-6, with D hard to call. Trimming took off 6 bases at V and 6 bases at J, with 6 bases between the two ends. The CDR3 totals 12 residues. CDR3 amino acids: CASSPVANVLTF. In DNA form, the CDR3 reads TGTGCCAGCAGCCCCGTGGCCAACGTCCTGACTTTC.

The gene calls are TRBV5-1 and TRBJ2-7; a possible D gene is TRBD1 (5 bases). CDR1 is SGHRS and CDR2 is YFSETQ in the germline V gene. The CDR3 consists of 16 residues. Trimming removed 2 bases from V and 2 bases from J, with 17 bases in between. Written as DNA, the CDR3 is TGCGCCAGCAGCTTCAGGCAGGGCGGATCACCCTACGAGCAGTACTTC. It yields the protein CASSFRQGGSPYEQYF.

The rearrangement uses TRBV27 and TRBJ1-1; tentatively, D is TRBD1 (5 bases). The V and J ends lost 6 bases and 1 base respectively, with 12 bases between them. Germline V gene data show CDR1 as MNHEY and CDR2 as SMNVEV (reference sequence). This CDR3 has 14 residues. CDR3 sequence: CASSLGGQNTEAFF. CDR3 DNA: TGTGCCAGCAGCCTCGGGGGTCAGAACACTGAAGCTTTCTTT.